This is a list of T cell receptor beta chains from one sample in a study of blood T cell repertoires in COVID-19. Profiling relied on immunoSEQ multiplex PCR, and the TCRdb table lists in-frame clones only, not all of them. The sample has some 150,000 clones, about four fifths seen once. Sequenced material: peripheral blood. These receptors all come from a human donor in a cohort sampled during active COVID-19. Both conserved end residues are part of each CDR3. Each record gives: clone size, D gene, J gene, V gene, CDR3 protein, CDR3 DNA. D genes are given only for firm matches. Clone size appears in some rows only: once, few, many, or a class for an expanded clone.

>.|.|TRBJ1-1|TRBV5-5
CASSFGGQGTEAFF
TGTGCCAGCTCATTCGGGGGGCAGGGGACTGAAGCTTTCTTT
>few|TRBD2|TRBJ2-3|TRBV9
CASSVLAGGTDTQYF
TGTGCCAGCAGCGTCTTAGCGGGAGGCACAGATACGCAGTATTTT
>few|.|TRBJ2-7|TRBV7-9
CASSLDGDRGQYF
TGTGCCAGCAGCTTGGACGGGGATCGTGGGCAGTACTTC
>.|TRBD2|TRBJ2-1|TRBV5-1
CASSLMGLAGVQEQFF
TGCGCCAGCAGCCTAATGGGACTAGCGGGAGTTCAGGAGCAGTTCTTC
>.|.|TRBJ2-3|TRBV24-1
CATSDPSQGAVGTQYF
TGTGCCACCAGTGACCCGAGCCAAGGGGCGGTGGGTACGCAGTATTTT
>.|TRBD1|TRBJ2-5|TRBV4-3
CASSRSGQGAGETQYF
TGCGCCAGCAGCCGATCGGGACAGGGGGCTGGGGAGACCCAGTACTTC
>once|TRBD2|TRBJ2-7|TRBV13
CASSPNSGRASYEQYF
TGTGCCAGCAGCCCAAATAGCGGGAGGGCCTCCTACGAGCAGTACTTC
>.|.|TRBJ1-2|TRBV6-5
CASSTTTNYGYTF
TGTGCCAGCAGCACAACAACTAACTATGGCTACACCTTC
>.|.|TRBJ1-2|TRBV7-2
CASMTGGQRKLHGYTF
TGTGCCAGCATGACGGGGGGCCAACGTAAGCTGCATGGCTACACCTTC
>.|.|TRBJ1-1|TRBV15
CATSRESPGGDTEAFF
TGTGCCACCAGCAGAGAGTCCCCCGGAGGGGACACTGAAGCTTTCTTT
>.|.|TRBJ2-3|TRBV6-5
CASSLAGILTDTQYF
TGTGCCAGCAGCCTTGCGGGAATTCTAACAGATACGCAGTATTTT
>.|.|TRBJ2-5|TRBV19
CASSSQPGQRETQYF
TGTGCCAGTAGTTCCCAGCCAGGTCAAAGGGAGACCCAGTACTTC
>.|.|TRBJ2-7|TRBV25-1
CASSVVADYEQYF
TGTGCCAGCAGTGTAGTTGCCGACTACGAGCAGTACTTC
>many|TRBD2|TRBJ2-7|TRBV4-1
CASSTIAGLAGLVF
TGCGCCAGCAGCACAATCGCTGGACTAGCGGGACTAGTGTTC
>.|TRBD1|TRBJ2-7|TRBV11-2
CASSLRTGTGKGNEQYF
TGTGCCAGCAGCTTAAGAACCGGGACAGGGAAAGGAAACGAGCAGTACTTC
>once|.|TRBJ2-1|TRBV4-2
CASSQDRRAEYNEQFF
TGTGCCAGCAGCCAAGATAGGCGAGCGGAATACAATGAGCAGTTCTTC
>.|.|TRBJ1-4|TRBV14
CASSQVAGFNEKLFF
TGTGCCAGCAGCCAAGTGGCGGGGTTTAATGAAAAACTGTTTTTT
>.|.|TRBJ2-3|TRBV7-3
CASSPLLTSTDTQYF
TGTGCCAGCAGTCCCCTTCTAACTAGCACAGATACGCAGTATTTT
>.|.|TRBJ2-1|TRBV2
CASSAGGGNNEQFF
TGTGCCAGCAGTGCGGGCGGAGGGAACAATGAGCAGTTCTTC
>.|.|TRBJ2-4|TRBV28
CARGPNREAKNIQYF
TGTGCCAGGGGGCCCAACAGGGAAGCCAAAAACATTCAGTACTTC
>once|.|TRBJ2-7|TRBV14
CASSSGRGPYEQYF
TGTGCCAGCAGCAGTGGACGAGGGCCCTACGAGCAGTACTTC
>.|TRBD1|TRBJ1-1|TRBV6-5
CASSYSDRGDTEAFF
TGTGCCAGCAGTTACTCGGACAGGGGGGACACTGAAGCTTTCTTT
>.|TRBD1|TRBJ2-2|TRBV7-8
CASSWRGQGADGELFF
TGTGCCAGCAGCTGGCGGGGACAGGGGGCCGACGGGGAGCTGTTTTTT
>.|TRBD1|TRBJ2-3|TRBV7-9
CASSLRDRATDTQYF
TGTGCCAGCAGCTTAAGGGACAGGGCAACAGATACGCAGTATTTT
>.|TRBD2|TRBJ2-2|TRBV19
CASSSRTSARPNTGELFF
TGTGCCAGTAGTTCACGGACTAGCGCCCGTCCGAACACCGGGGAGCTGTTTTTT
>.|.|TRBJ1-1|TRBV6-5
CASIRALRDTEAFF
TGTGCCAGCATCAGGGCCCTCAGGGACACTGAAGCTTTCTTT
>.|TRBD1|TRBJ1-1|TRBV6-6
CASSYEKTGDTEAFF
TGTGCCAGCAGTTACGAAAAGACAGGGGACACTGAAGCTTTCTTT
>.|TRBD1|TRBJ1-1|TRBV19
CASSIWSYRGRGTEAFF
TGTGCCAGTAGTATCTGGTCATACAGGGGGCGCGGTACTGAAGCTTTCTTT
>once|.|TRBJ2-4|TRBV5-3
CARSRTTLAKNIQYF
TGTGCCAGAAGCCGGACAACCCTAGCCAAAAACATTCAGTACTTC
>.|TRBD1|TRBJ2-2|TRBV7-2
CASSLVAGGLTGELFF
TGTGCCAGCAGCTTAGTGGCAGGGGGATTAACCGGGGAGCTGTTTTTT
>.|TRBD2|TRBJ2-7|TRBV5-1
CASSLGSGLAPLRYEQYF
TGCGCCAGCAGCTTGGGTTCCGGACTAGCGCCTCTGCGGTACGAGCAGTACTTC
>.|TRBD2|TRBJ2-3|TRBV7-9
CASDHTGGADTQYF
TGTGCCAGCGACCATACCGGGGGGGCAGATACGCAGTATTTT
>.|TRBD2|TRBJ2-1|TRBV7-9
CASSSPDGTSRKGEQFF
TGTGCCAGCAGCTCCCCAGACGGGACTAGCAGGAAGGGTGAGCAGTTCTTC
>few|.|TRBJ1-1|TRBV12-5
CASGLVTGSGRTEAFF
TGTGCTAGTGGTTTGGTAACAGGGTCGGGTAGGACTGAAGCTTTCTTT
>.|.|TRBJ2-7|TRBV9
CASSVGPHYTGEQYF
TGTGCCAGCAGCGTAGGGCCCCACTACACCGGGGAGCAGTACTTC
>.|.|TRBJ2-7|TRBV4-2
CASSQVSLTYSYEQYF
TGTGCCAGCAGCCAAGTATCCCTTACCTATTCCTACGAGCAGTACTTC
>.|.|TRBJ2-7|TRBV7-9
CASSSISYEQYF
TGTGCCAGCAGCTCCATCTCCTACGAGCAGTACTTC
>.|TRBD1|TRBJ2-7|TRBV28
CASRTAGTGKYEQYF
TGTGCCAGCAGAACAGCCGGGACAGGGAAATACGAGCAGTACTTC
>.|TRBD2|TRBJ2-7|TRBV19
CASSHRLAGRDEQYF
TGTGCCAGTAGCCATCGCCTAGCGGGACGGGACGAGCAGTACTTC
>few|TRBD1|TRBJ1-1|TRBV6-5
CASNRRRGLLSEAFF
TGTGCCAGCAATAGAAGAAGGGGGCTGCTTTCTGAAGCTTTCTTT
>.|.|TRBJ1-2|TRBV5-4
CASSSQGREGYGYTF
TGTGCCAGCAGCTCCCAGGGGAGGGAGGGCTATGGCTACACCTTC
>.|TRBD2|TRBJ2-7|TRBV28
CASSLRGRARNEQYF
TGTGCCAGCAGTTTAAGAGGGAGGGCCCGAAACGAGCAGTACTTC
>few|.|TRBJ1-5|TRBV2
CASSEGPVSYQPQHF
TGTGCCAGCAGTGAAGGGCCAGTGTCGTATCAGCCCCAGCATTTT
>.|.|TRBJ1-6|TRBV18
CASSPGTNSPLHF
TGTGCCAGCTCACCGGGCACCAATTCACCCCTCCACTTT
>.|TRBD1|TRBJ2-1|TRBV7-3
CASSGNRGAHNEQFF
TGTGCCAGCAGCGGAAACAGGGGAGCGCACAATGAGCAGTTCTTC
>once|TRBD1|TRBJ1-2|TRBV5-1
CASSSSTGTNYGYTF
TGCGCCAGCAGCTCCTCGACAGGGACAAACTATGGCTACACCTTC
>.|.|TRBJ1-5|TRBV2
CASSLGGLKPQHF
TGTGCCAGCAGTCTTGGGGGCCTGAAGCCCCAGCATTTT
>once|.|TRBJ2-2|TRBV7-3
CASSLTATGELFF
TGTGCCAGCAGCTTGACAGCTACCGGGGAGCTGTTTTTT
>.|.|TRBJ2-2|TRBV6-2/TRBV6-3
CASSPMSQTGELFF
TGTGCCAGCAGTCCCATGAGCCAAACCGGGGAGCTGTTTTTT
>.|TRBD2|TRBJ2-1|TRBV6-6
CASSPGLGLAGEKAYNEQFF
TGTGCCAGCAGCCCAGGGTTGGGACTAGCGGGAGAAAAGGCCTACAATGAGCAGTTCTTC
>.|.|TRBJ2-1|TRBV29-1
CSVERLERNEQFF
TGCAGCGTTGAACGCCTTGAGAGGAATGAGCAGTTCTTC
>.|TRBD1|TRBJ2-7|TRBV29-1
CSVAGGPDRGQEQYF
TGCAGCGTTGCAGGGGGTCCGGACAGGGGGCAAGAGCAGTACTTC
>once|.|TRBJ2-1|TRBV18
CASSPRAGNNEQFF
TGTGCCAGCTCACCCAGGGCGGGAAACAATGAGCAGTTCTTC
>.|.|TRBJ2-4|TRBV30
CASSAIHYRNIQYF
TGTGCCTCAAGCGCGATCCATTATCGAAACATTCAGTACTTC
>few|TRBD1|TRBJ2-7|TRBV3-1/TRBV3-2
CASQRTGGEQYF
TGTGCCAGCCAAAGGACAGGGGGCGAGCAGTACTTC
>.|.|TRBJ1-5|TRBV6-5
CASTQGINQPQHF
TGTGCCAGCACACAGGGAATCAATCAGCCCCAGCATTTT